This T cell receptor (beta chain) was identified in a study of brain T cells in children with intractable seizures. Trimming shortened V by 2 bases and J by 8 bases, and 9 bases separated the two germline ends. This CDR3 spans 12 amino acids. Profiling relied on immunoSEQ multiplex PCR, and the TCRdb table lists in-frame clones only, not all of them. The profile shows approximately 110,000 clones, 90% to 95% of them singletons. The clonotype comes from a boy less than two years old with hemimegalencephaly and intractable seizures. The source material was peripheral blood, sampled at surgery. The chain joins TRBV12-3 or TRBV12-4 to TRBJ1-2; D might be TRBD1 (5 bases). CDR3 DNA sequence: TGTGCCAGCAGTTTAAAGGGGTTCGGCTACACCTTC. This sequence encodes CASSLKGFGYTF.